The rows below give T cell receptor beta chains drawn from one sample of a study of blood T cell repertoires in COVID-19. Method: immunoSEQ multiplex PCR; TCRdb's copy keeps in-frame clones and lacks some. The table has 43,000 or so clones, approximately 80% seen once. The sequencing input was peripheral blood. Source of these receptors: a woman aged 60-75 years with acute or convalescent COVID-19. Each CDR3 is given with its conserved first and last residue. A D gene is named only where the DNA matches it firmly. Some rows have no size entry. The others give once, few or many, or a class for an expanded clone.

v_call	d_call	j_call	clone_size	cdr3_aa	cdr3_nt
TRBV12-3/TRBV12-4	.	TRBJ1-2	.	CASNPGGDYGYTF	TGTGCCAGCAACCCGGGGGGGGACTATGGCTACACCTTC
TRBV10-2	TRBD2	TRBJ2-4	.	CASSEASGLAKNIQYF	TGCGCCAGCAGTGAGGCTAGCGGATTAGCCAAAAACATTCAGTACTTC
TRBV18	.	TRBJ1-1	.	CASSPGSGHTEAFF	TGTGCCAGCTCACCCGGCTCAGGGCACACTGAAGCTTTCTTT
TRBV14	TRBD1	TRBJ2-1	.	CASSQFSRGLEFF	TGTGCCAGCAGTCAATTTTCAAGGGGGCTAGAGTTCTTC
TRBV27	TRBD1	TRBJ1-2	.	CASSPRQGTGGYTF	TGTGCCAGCAGCCCCCGACAGGGGACCGGTGGCTACACCTTC
TRBV24-1	.	TRBJ2-1	few	CATSDSLGNEQFF	TGTGCCACCTCCGACAGCCTGGGGAATGAGCAGTTCTTC
TRBV3-1/TRBV3-2	TRBD2	TRBJ2-5	.	CASSQGLAGGETQYF	TGTGCCAGCAGCCAAGGACTAGCGGGGGGCGAGACCCAGTACTTC
TRBV6-1	.	TRBJ2-7	.	CASSETWPRKYEQYF	TGTGCCAGCAGTGAAACCTGGCCTAGAAAATACGAGCAGTACTTC
TRBV29-1	.	TRBJ1-1	.	CSGGGIGREAFF	TGCAGCGGCGGGGGAATCGGGCGTGAAGCTTTCTTT
TRBV5-4	.	TRBJ1-1	once	CASSLAREENTEAFF	TGTGCCAGCAGCTTGGCCCGGGAGGAGAACACTGAAGCTTTCTTT
TRBV6-6	.	TRBJ1-1	.	CASSYSVLNTEAFF	TGTGCCAGCAGTTACTCCGTTCTGAACACTGAAGCTTTCTTT
TRBV10-3	TRBD1	TRBJ1-2	.	CAISESGQGAYGYTF	TGTGCCATCAGTGAGTCTGGACAGGGGGCGTATGGCTACACCTTC
TRBV7-9	.	TRBJ1-4	.	CASSPGEKLFF	TGTGCCAGCAGCCCCGGGGAAAAACTGTTTTTT
TRBV30	TRBD2	TRBJ2-3	.	CAWSVERGSTDTQYF	TGTGCCTGGAGTGTAGAGCGGGGAAGCACAGATACGCAGTATTTT
TRBV6-6	TRBD1	TRBJ1-2	.	CASSSGGKGYTF	TGTGCCAGCAGTTCAGGGGGGAAAGGCTACACCTTC
TRBV7-3	.	TRBJ1-2	once	CASSLQGGNLGNGYTF	TGTGCCAGCAGCTTACAGGGCGGAAACCTGGGAAATGGCTACACCTTC
TRBV9	TRBD1	TRBJ2-2	.	CASSVGGQGAPGELFF	TGTGCCAGCAGCGTAGGGGGACAGGGGGCCCCCGGGGAGCTGTTTTTT
TRBV24-1	.	TRBJ2-1	.	CATSDVRVYNEQFF	TGTGCCACCAGTGACGTGAGGGTCTACAATGAGCAGTTCTTC
TRBV29-1	TRBD1	TRBJ2-5	once	CSVARGLASETQYF	TGCAGCGTTGCTAGGGGGCTGGCGTCAGAGACCCAGTACTTC
TRBV11-3	.	TRBJ2-3	.	CASSQDLADTQYF	TGTGCCAGCAGCCAAGACTTAGCAGATACGCAGTATTTT
TRBV18	.	TRBJ1-1	few	CASSPPRANTEAFF	TGTGCCAGCTCACCACCGAGGGCGAACACTGAAGCTTTCTTT
TRBV2	.	TRBJ2-3	once	CASRRDFLQYF	TGTGCCAGCAGAAGGGACTTTCTGCAGTATTTT
TRBV27	TRBD1	TRBJ2-6	few	CASSTVPGQGTSGANVLTF	TGTGCCAGCAGTACAGTCCCGGGACAGGGGACCTCTGGGGCCAACGTCCTGACTTTC
TRBV6-5	TRBD1	TRBJ2-7	few	CASSHRGSIYEQYF	TGTGCCAGCAGTCACAGGGGGTCGATCTACGAGCAGTACTTC
TRBV7-2	TRBD2	TRBJ2-6	.	CASSLGRGGAGGANVLTF	TGTGCCAGCAGCTTAGGGCGCGGGGGGGCCGGTGGGGCCAACGTCCTGACTTTC
TRBV5-4	.	TRBJ2-6	.	CASSPGWGEGANVLTF	TGTGCCAGCAGCCCAGGGTGGGGCGAAGGGGCCAACGTCCTGACTTTC
TRBV6-1	.	TRBJ2-7	.	CASSEGRGWQSSYEQYF	TGTGCCAGCAGTGAAGGGAGAGGCTGGCAGAGCTCCTACGAGCAGTACTTC
TRBV5-1	.	TRBJ1-1	.	CASSLDEDLNTEAFF	TGCGCCAGCAGCCTGGACGAGGACTTGAACACTGAAGCTTTCTTT
TRBV19	.	TRBJ1-4	.	CASSSRQPGGEKLFF	TGTGCCAGTAGTTCCAGACAGCCCGGTGGGGAAAAACTGTTTTTT
TRBV5-1	TRBD1	TRBJ2-7	few	CASSLAPGTGVYEQYF	TGCGCCAGCAGCTTGGCCCCTGGGACAGGCGTCTACGAGCAGTACTTC
TRBV30	.	TRBJ1-5	.	CAWSGQGNQPQHF	TGTGCCTGGAGTGGACAGGGCAATCAGCCCCAGCATTTT